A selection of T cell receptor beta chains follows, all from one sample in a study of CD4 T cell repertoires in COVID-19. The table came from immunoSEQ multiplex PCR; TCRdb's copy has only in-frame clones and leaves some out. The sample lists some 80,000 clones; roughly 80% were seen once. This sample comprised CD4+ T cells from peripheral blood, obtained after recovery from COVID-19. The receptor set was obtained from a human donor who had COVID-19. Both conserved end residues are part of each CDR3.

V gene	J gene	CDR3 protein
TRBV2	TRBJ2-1	CASSPGDSPHEQFF
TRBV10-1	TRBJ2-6	CASSESGANVLTF
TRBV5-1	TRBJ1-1	CASSSYRAIDSEAFF
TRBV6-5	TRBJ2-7	CASSYSTGGYEQYF
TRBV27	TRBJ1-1	CASSPGWEAFF
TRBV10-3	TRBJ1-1	CAISEFPNTEAFF
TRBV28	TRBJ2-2	CASSPPGLAGTGELFF
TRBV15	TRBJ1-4	CATSRGRGEKLFF
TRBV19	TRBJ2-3	CASSILAGGNSDTQYF
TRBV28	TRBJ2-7	CASSFQGGLRLEQYF
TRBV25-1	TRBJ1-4	CASSEERGASNEKLFF
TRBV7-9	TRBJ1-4	CASRIWTGTGEEKLFF
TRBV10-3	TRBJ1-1	CAISLGVRTEAFF
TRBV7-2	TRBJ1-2	CASSPNTDGYTF
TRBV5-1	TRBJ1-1	CASSSTGGRNTEAFF
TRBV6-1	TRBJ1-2	CASSDPDRGIWGYTF
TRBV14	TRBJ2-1	CASSQGGVEQFF
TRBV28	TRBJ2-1	CASSTSGSYNEQFF
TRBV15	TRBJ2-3	CATRRRDTQYF
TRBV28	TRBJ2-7	CASSPPAGTSYEQYF
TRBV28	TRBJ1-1	CASRGVSRNTKAFF
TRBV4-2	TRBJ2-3	CASSQELAGTDTQYF
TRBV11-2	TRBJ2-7	CASSLVLAPYEQYF
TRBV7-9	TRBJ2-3	CASSSSWTSGKFSTDTQYF
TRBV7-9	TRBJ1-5	CASSDKLTGEDQPQHF
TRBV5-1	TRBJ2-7	CASSSGGNYNYEQYF
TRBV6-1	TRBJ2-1	CASSELHGGSGGPSSYNEQFF
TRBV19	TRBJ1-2	CASSITSGANYGYTF
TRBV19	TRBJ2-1	CASSIGPGSALGAPNEQFF